The entry that follows covers one T cell receptor beta chain sequence. The antigen is not known. Method: immunoSEQ multiplex PCR; TCRdb's copy keeps in-frame clones and lacks some. The table records about 48,000 clones, approximately 78% of them present only once. The sample is drawn from a study of OX40 agonist ivuxolimab in advanced cancers. The wider study: A male proportion of just over 80% was recorded, with mean age 60 years and range about 20 to 79. Checkpoint inhibitors had been given previously to approximately 41% of patients.

Whole-study results and caveats: Clonal expansion was among the lowest in partial responders at 0.1-3.0 mg/kg, especially CD8+. Relative to CD4+ cells, CD8+ T cells on average had more expanded clones.

V was trimmed by 3 bases and J by 3 bases, leaving 11 bases between them. The CDR3 is 14 amino acids. CDR1 MGHRA and CDR2 YSYEKL come from the germline V gene. The sequence was obtained from an adult with an advanced solid tumor such as melanoma, head and neck, liver or kidney cancer. This specimen was CD4+ or CD8+ T cells sorted from blood, taken in a trial of the OX40 agonist ivuxolimab. This chain uses TRBV4-1 with TRBJ1-1; D is unclear. The CDR3 is CASSQASGYTEAFF. CDR3 bases: TGCGCCAGCAGCCAGGCCTCCGGGTACACTGAAGCTTTCTTT.